Sequencing of this TCR beta chain was carried out in a study of post-analysis software for immune sequencing data. Notes on the study in general: In patients, TRBV5-6, TRBV5-1 and TRBV20-1 belonged to roughly 5 TRBV segments found more frequently than in controls.

As regards this clonotype: What it binds is not known.

Trimming took off 6 bases at V and 5 bases at J, with 10 bases between the two ends. The germline V gene has CDR1 MNHEY and CDR2 SVGEGT. The CDR3 loop spans 12 amino acids. Unique molecular identifiers were carried by the TCR beta cDNA libraries. From the PCR reads, TCRdb called clonotypes with MiXCR, one entry per CDR3 protein. The sample carries about 820,000 distinct CDR3 sequences, about 57% recorded once. The chain combines TRBV6-2 or TRBV6-3 with TRBJ2-5, with a possible D match to TRBD1 (6 bases). This TCR came from a girl under 18 with multiple sclerosis. The material sequenced was blood. The CDR3 protein is CASRQGMETQYF. In DNA form, the CDR3 reads TGTGCCAGCAGACAGGGTATGGAGACCCAGTACTTC.